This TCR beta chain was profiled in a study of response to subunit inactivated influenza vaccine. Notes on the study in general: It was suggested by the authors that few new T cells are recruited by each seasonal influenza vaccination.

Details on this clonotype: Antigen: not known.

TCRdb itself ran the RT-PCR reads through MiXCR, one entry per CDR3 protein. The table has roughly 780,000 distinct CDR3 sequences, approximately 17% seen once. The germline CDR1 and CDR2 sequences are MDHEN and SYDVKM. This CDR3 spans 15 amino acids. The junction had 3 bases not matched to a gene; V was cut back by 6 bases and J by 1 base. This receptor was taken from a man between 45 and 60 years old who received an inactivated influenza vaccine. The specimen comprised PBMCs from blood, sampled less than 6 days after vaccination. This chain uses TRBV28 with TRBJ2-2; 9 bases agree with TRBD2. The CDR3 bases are TGTGCCAGCAGGGGAGCGGGAGGGAACACCGGGGAGCTGTTTTTT. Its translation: CASRGAGGNTGELFF.